The rows below give T cell receptor beta chains drawn from one sample of a study of blood T cells in healthy people across ages. TCRdb passed the 5' RACE reads through MiXCR, listing each CDR3 protein once. The sample lists fewer than 1,000,000 distinct CDR3 sequences, 46% seen once, with around 18% in the top ten. The source material was blood. Receptors originate from a man older than 75 in good health. The CDR3 runs from the conserved cysteine through the conserved F or W. The order of the fields is V gene, J gene, D gene, clone size, CDR3 protein, CDR3 DNA. A D gene is named only where the DNA matches it firmly. Clone size is stated in some rows and not others, as once, few, many or a class when expanded.

v_gene: TRBV12-3/TRBV12-4; j_gene: TRBJ2-2; d_gene: .; abundance: .; CDR3aa: CASEWAPGYTGELFF; CDR3nt: TGTGCCAGCGAGTGGGCCCCGGGCTACACCGGGGAGCTGTTTTTT
v_gene: TRBV27; j_gene: TRBJ2-5; d_gene: TRBD1; abundance: many; CDR3aa: CASSDRGAETQYF; CDR3nt: TGTGCCAGCAGTGACAGGGGCGCGGAGACCCAGTACTTC
v_gene: TRBV6-2/TRBV6-3; j_gene: TRBJ2-7; d_gene: TRBD2; abundance: few; CDR3aa: CASSDTSGSYEQYF; CDR3nt: TGTGCCAGCAGTGACACTAGCGGGAGTTACGAGCAGTACTTC
v_gene: TRBV20-1; j_gene: TRBJ2-3; d_gene: .; abundance: few; CDR3aa: CSAVLNADTQYF; CDR3nt: TGCAGCGCGGTCCTTAACGCAGATACGCAGTATTTT
v_gene: TRBV4-2; j_gene: TRBJ2-7; d_gene: .; abundance: few; CDR3aa: CASSQAGKEDEQYF; CDR3nt: TGTGCCAGCAGCCAAGCAGGGAAAGAAGACGAGCAGTACTTC
v_gene: TRBV18; j_gene: TRBJ2-5; d_gene: .; abundance: .; CDR3aa: CASSHAISQETQYF; CDR3nt: TGTGCCAGCTCACATGCAATTTCTCAAGAGACCCAGTACTTC
v_gene: TRBV9; j_gene: TRBJ2-3; d_gene: .; abundance: .; CDR3aa: CASSVEGTPTDTQYF; CDR3nt: TGTGCCAGCAGCGTAGAAGGGACACCGACAGATACGCAGTATTTT
v_gene: TRBV7-2; j_gene: TRBJ2-7; d_gene: .; abundance: many; CDR3aa: CASSLGRFPYEQYF; CDR3nt: TGTGCCAGCAGCTTAGGGCGGTTCCCCTACGAGCAGTACTTC
v_gene: TRBV12-3/TRBV12-4; j_gene: TRBJ2-4; d_gene: TRBD2; abundance: .; CDR3aa: CASTTRAGGRGNIQYF; CDR3nt: TGTGCCAGCACCACTCGAGCGGGGGGGAGGGGGAACATTCAGTACTTC
v_gene: TRBV25-1; j_gene: TRBJ2-1; d_gene: .; abundance: few; CDR3aa: CASSLGREEQFF; CDR3nt: TGTGCCAGCAGTCTCGGACGGGAGGAGCAGTTCTTC
v_gene: TRBV20-1; j_gene: TRBJ2-5; d_gene: .; abundance: few; CDR3aa: CSARDWRQETQYF; CDR3nt: TGCAGTGCTAGAGACTGGCGCCAAGAGACTCAGTACTTC
v_gene: TRBV11-2; j_gene: TRBJ2-5; d_gene: .; abundance: few; CDR3aa: CASSLQMRAETQYF; CDR3nt: TGTGCCAGCAGCTTACAGATGAGAGCGGAGACCCAGTACTTC
v_gene: TRBV2; j_gene: TRBJ1-3; d_gene: .; abundance: .; CDR3aa: CAGGLGPGASSGNTIYF; CDR3nt: TGTGCCGGGGGTTTGGGCCCCGGGGCAAGCTCTGGAAACACCATATATTTT
v_gene: TRBV28; j_gene: TRBJ2-1; d_gene: TRBD2; abundance: few; CDR3aa: CASSSGVGGRIENEQFF; CDR3nt: TGTGCCAGCAGTTCGGGGGTCGGCGGGAGGATCGAAAATGAGCAGTTCTTC
v_gene: TRBV12-3/TRBV12-4; j_gene: TRBJ2-7; d_gene: TRBD2; abundance: .; CDR3aa: CASSLALGGRGNEQYF; CDR3nt: TGTGCCAGCAGTTTAGCGCTCGGCGGGAGGGGCAATGAGCAGTACTTC
v_gene: TRBV7-3; j_gene: TRBJ2-3; d_gene: TRBD2; abundance: once; CDR3aa: CASSPLGLAGVSDTQYF; CDR3nt: TGTGCCAGCAGCCCCCTCGGACTAGCGGGAGTTTCAGATACGCAGTATTTT
v_gene: TRBV30; j_gene: TRBJ2-7; d_gene: TRBD2; abundance: .; CDR3aa: CARDGGAYEQYF; CDR3nt: TGTGCGAGAGACGGGGGGGCCTACGAGCAGTACTTC
v_gene: TRBV12-3/TRBV12-4; j_gene: TRBJ2-5; d_gene: .; abundance: many; CDR3aa: CASSRTYQETQYF; CDR3nt: TGTGCCAGCAGTAGGACTTACCAAGAGACCCAGTACTTC
v_gene: TRBV7-2; j_gene: TRBJ2-4; d_gene: .; abundance: .; CDR3aa: CASSLGTNIQYF; CDR3nt: TGTGCCAGCAGCTTAGGAACAAACATTCAGTACTTC
v_gene: TRBV4-1; j_gene: TRBJ2-3; d_gene: .; abundance: few; CDR3aa: CASSQDERRTDTQYF; CDR3nt: TGCGCCAGCAGCCAAGATGAGAGGCGCACAGATACGCAGTATTTT
v_gene: TRBV12-3/TRBV12-4; j_gene: TRBJ2-7; d_gene: TRBD1; abundance: many; CDR3aa: CASSPTGTGVSYEQYF; CDR3nt: TGTGCCAGCAGTCCGACCGGGACAGGTGTATCCTACGAGCAGTACTTC
v_gene: TRBV20-1; j_gene: TRBJ2-5; d_gene: .; abundance: once; CDR3aa: CSATPGFGSETQYF; CDR3nt: TGCAGTGCCACACCAGGGTTCGGGTCAGAGACCCAGTACTTC
v_gene: TRBV20-1; j_gene: TRBJ2-7; d_gene: TRBD2; abundance: .; CDR3aa: CSALGTSGTDEQYF; CDR3nt: TGCAGTGCTTTAGGGACTAGCGGGACCGACGAGCAGTACTTC
v_gene: TRBV3-1; j_gene: TRBJ2-7; d_gene: .; abundance: .; CDR3aa: CASSRQPSSYEQYF; CDR3nt: TGTGCCAGCAGCCGGCAGCCCAGCTCCTACGAGCAGTACTTC
v_gene: TRBV29-1; j_gene: TRBJ2-7; d_gene: .; abundance: .; CDR3aa: CSAQGIRDSYEQYF; CDR3nt: TGCAGCGCCCAGGGAATCAGGGACTCCTACGAGCAGTACTTC
v_gene: TRBV7-6; j_gene: TRBJ2-7; d_gene: .; abundance: many; CDR3aa: CASSLAGGQRNSYEQYF; CDR3nt: TGTGCCAGCAGCTTAGCGGGGGGACAGCGAAACTCCTACGAGCAGTACTTC
v_gene: TRBV29-1; j_gene: TRBJ2-1; d_gene: TRBD2; abundance: .; CDR3aa: CSVISLAGGCNNEQFF; CDR3nt: TGCAGCGTGATTTCTCTCGCGGGAGGGTGTAACAATGAGCAGTTCTTC